This section outlines one T cell receptor (beta chain) sequence together with its context. These data come from a study of cytomegalovirus exposure and HLA in healthy donors. Overall study: Early released data comprised about 84 million unique TCRs from HLA-typed donors.

The CDR3 has 16 residues. The V and J ends lost 2 bases and 3 bases respectively, with 14 bases between them. CDR1 and CDR2 from the germline V gene are MNHEY and SVGAGI. Primers: 60 Vbeta forward and 13 Jbeta reverse. Repertoires were generated with immunoSEQ multiplex PCR, while TCRdb's copy carries only in-frame clones and drops some. The profile shows 110,000 or so clones, 74% of them singletons. This receptor was identified in a middle-aged woman in good health and CMV-seropositive. The chain couples TRBV6-5 to TRBJ2-1; D may be TRBD2 (5 bases). Sequencing was carried out using PBMCs. The CDR3 protein is CASSYIPGLDYNEQFF. The CDR3 nucleotides are TGTGCCAGCAGTTACATCCCGGGATTGGACTACAATGAGCAGTTCTTC.